This T cell receptor beta chain appears in the sequencing data of a study of beta chain features in type 1 diabetes. Study findings and constraints: PCR might favor shorter templates, equally in patients and controls. TCRB CDR3s were moderately but significantly shorter in Type 1 diabetes patients in all four CD4+ subsets.

As regards this clone: Its antigen is as yet unknown.

The germline CDR1 and CDR2 sequences are LGHNA and YNFKEQ. The CDR3 spans 18 residues. V was clipped by 0 bases and J by 4 bases; unmatched bases: 7. Investigators reverse transcribed all isolated RNA, so they sequenced expressed TCRB transcripts. Clones were read by immunoSEQ multiplex PCR, and TCRdb kept only the in-frame ones, dropping some. The table shows 900,000 or so clones, with about 17% occurring only once. Sequencing was done on a sample of naive CD4+ T cells from blood. The source of this sequence is a woman aged 18-29 years in good health. The rearrangement uses TRBV4-2 and TRBJ2-2; 11 bases map to TRBD2. CDR3 residues: CASSQDAASGRTTGELFF. The DNA of the CDR3 is TGTGCCAGCAGCCAAGATGCGGCTAGCGGGAGGACCACCGGGGAGCTGTTTTTT.